This TCR beta chain was captured by sequencing in a study of shared clonotypes between healthy human individuals. Study in general: Two women and a few men aged 18 to 49 served as donors. The study used three CD4 naive, three CD4 memory, two CD8 naive and one CD8 memory plate per donor.

Germline assignment: CDR1 SGHVS and CDR2 FNYEAQ. The CDR3 runs to 14 residues. V was trimmed by 5 bases and J by 6 bases, leaving 16 bases between them. About this clone itself: Its antigen is unidentified.

Researchers ran the assay at a deep level. Measured with immunoSEQ multiplex PCR; TCRdb has only the in-frame clones, and not every one. The table includes 2 million to 3 million clones, roughly 93% detected once. General study results and limits: Lower generation probabilities were found for non-shared clonotypes than for those shared by all four donors.

This chain uses TRBV7-6 with TRBJ1-2; D is possibly TRBD1 (6 bases). This clonotype was obtained from a man aged 18 to 29 in good health. Some clones in this sample may be carry-over from other donors' samples. Sample: naive CD4+ T cells from PBMCs. Subset defined: CD45RA+ positively selected. The CDR3 region is CASSPPGGRHGYTF. In nucleotides, the CDR3 is TGTGCCAGCAGCCCACCGGGGGGCCGCCATGGCTACACCTTC. Supplemented by reference TRBV7-6 and TRBJ1-2, the full variable domain reads GAGVSQSPRYKVTKRGQDVALRCDPISGHVSLYWYRQALGQGPEFLTYFNYEAQQDKSGLPNDRFSAERPEGSISTLTIQRTEQRDSAMYRCASSPPGGRHGYTFGSGTRLTVV.